The clone carrying this T cell receptor (beta chain) has only a few counts. What it binds is not known. The record originates from a study of T cell responses to AZD1222 COVID-19 vaccine. Whole-study results and caveats: Researchers report vaccine-associated CD4 TCRs spanning spike, with dominance at 160-218 and 743-854.

Profiled with immunoSEQ multiplex PCR; TCRdb holds only in-frame clones, not every one. Of about 98,000 clones detected, roughly 88% appear once; the ten largest clones hold around 10%. This CDR3 is 17 amino acids long. Germline V gene data show CDR1 as SGHTA and CDR2 as FQGNSA. Trimming removed 5 bases from V and 7 bases from J; junction bases left unmatched: 14. The clonotype originates from an adult in good health. The rearrangement joins TRBV7-2 to TRBJ2-1, with 10 bases that match TRBD1. The sequencing used peripheral blood, collected on day 0 of MenACWY control vaccination. CDR3 sequence reads: CASSPPPTGGAQNEQFF. Here the CDR3 DNA reads TGTGCCAGCAGCCCCCCCCCGACAGGGGGCGCGCAGAATGAGCAGTTCTTC.